This T cell receptor beta chain was retrieved from a study of shared clonotypes between healthy human individuals. Study-level points and caveats: A limitation of the genetic and exposure-history diversity represented arose from few donors. Clonotype sharing among donors was expected to depend on sequencing depth. The sharing of 5% to 5.5% of naive CD4 clonotypes was seen across a handful of donors.

About this clone itself: The antigen is unknown.

Repertoires were generated with immunoSEQ multiplex PCR, while TCRdb's copy carries only in-frame clones and drops some. The sample includes some 600,000 clones, about 96% of them seen just once. CD45RO negativity and positive selection for CCR7 defined naive CD8 cells, a population that excluded terminally differentiated effector memory CD45RA+ cells. Each donor was a Caucasian adult residing in Nashville, Tennessee. V lost 6 bases and J lost 0; bases outside the gene matches: 8. Germline V CDR1 and CDR2: MNHEY, SMNVEV (reference sequence). The length of the CDR3 is 16 residues. V usage is TRBV27 and J usage is TRBJ1-5; 7 nucleotides align to TRBD1. The TCR sequence derives from a woman in her 30s in good health. Sequencing used naive CD8+ T cells sorted from blood. In DNA, the CDR3 is TGTGCCAGCAGCTATCAGGGACAGTATAGCAATCAGCCCCAGCATTTT. It yields the protein CASSYQGQYSNQPQHF.